The TCR beta chain described here comes from a study of identical twins. A note on this clonotype: The target antigen is unknown.

This CDR3 comprises 17 residues. V was pared by 4 bases and J by 6 bases, with 12 bases of the junction left unmatched. The germline CDR1 and CDR2 sequences are SGHKS and YYEKEE (reference sequence). TCRdb passed the 5' RACE reads through MiXCR, listing each CDR3 protein once. The sample yields about 900,000 distinct CDR3 sequences, roughly 12% seen once. General study points: Possibly, invariant MAIT and iNKT cells partly confounded zero-insertion analyses. Abundant beta clonotypes from cord blood bore fewer insertions; memory repertoires lacked this pattern.

Every donor was a healthy Caucasian. This sample also appeared in a second study, on yellow fever vaccine responses in identical twins. From that second work: Twins' T cell vaccine responses reportedly looked partly convergent, partly personalized.

V gene TRBV5-5 combines with J gene TRBJ2-1; TRBD2 aligns across 11 bases. This sequence was found in a woman under 30 in good health. Sequencing used PBMCs. DNA of the CDR3: TGTGCCAGCAGCATACTAGCGGGAGTGTGGCCCGGCAATGAGCAGTTCTTC. Translated: CASSILAGVWPGNEQFF.